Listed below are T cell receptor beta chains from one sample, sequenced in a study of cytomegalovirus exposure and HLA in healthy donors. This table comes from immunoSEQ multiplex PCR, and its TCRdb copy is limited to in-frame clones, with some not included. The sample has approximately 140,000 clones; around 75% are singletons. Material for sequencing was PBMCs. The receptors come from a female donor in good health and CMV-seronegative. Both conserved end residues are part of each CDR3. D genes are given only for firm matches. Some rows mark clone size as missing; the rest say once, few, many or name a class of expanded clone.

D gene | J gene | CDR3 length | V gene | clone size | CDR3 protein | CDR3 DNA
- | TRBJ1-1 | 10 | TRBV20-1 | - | CRGGYTEAFF | TGCAGGGGGGGTTACACTGAAGCTTTCTTT
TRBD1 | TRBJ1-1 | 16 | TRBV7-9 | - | CASSYPGTGPNTEAFF | TGTGCCAGCAGCTACCCGGGGACAGGCCCGAACACTGAAGCTTTCTTT
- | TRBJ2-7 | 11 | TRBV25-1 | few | CASSSLYEQYF | TGTGCCAGCAGTTCCCTCTACGAGCAGTACTTC
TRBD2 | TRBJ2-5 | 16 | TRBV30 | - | CAWSLQGAGTQETQYF | TGTGCCTGGAGCCTTCAAGGAGCGGGGACCCAAGAGACCCAGTACTTC
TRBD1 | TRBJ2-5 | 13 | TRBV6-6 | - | CASSATGEETQYF | TGTGCCAGCAGTGCGACAGGGGAAGAGACCCAGTACTTC
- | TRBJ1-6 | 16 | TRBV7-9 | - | CASSLGGGSYNSPLHF | TGTGCCAGCAGCTTAGGAGGGGGATCCTATAATTCACCCCTCCACTTT
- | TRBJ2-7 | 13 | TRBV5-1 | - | CASSSGNYGEQYF | TGCGCCAGCAGTTCTGGAAACTACGGAGAGCAGTACTTC
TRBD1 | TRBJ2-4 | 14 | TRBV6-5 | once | CASRQDRAGNIQYF | TGTGCCAGCAGACAAGACAGGGCAGGGAACATTCAGTACTTC
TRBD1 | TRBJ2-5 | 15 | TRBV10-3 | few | CAIGRGQGIQETQYF | TGTGCCATCGGCCGGGGACAGGGGATTCAGGAGACCCAGTACTTC
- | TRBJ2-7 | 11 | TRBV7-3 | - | CAVDFSYEQYF | TGTGCAGTCGACTTCTCCTACGAGCAGTACTTC
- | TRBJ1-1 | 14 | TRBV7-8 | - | CASSLIQGPTEAFF | TGTGCCAGCAGCTTAATTCAGGGGCCAACTGAAGCTTTCTTT
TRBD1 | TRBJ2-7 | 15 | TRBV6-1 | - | CASRPGQGRIYEQYF | TGTGCCAGCAGACCCGGACAGGGGCGCATCTACGAGCAGTACTTC
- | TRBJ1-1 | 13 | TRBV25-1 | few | CASISPGDTEAFF | TGTGCCAGCATAAGCCCGGGGGACACTGAAGCTTTCTTT
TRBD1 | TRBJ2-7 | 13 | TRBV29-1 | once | CSGRQGAAYEQYF | TGCAGCGGCCGACAGGGGGCAGCCTACGAGCAGTACTTC
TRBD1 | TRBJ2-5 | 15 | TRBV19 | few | CASRAGTGAEGTQYF | TGTGCCAGTAGAGCTGGGACAGGGGCCGAAGGGACCCAGTACTTC
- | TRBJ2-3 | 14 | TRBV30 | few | CAWSGRDYADTQYF | TGTGCCTGGAGTGGCAGGGATTACGCAGATACGCAGTATTTT
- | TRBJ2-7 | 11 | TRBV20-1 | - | CSVGRDYEQYF | TGCAGTGTTGGCAGGGATTACGAGCAGTACTTC
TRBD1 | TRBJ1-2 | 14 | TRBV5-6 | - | CASSLPGGSGGYTF | TGTGCCAGCAGCTTACCAGGGGGCTCGGGTGGCTACACCTTC
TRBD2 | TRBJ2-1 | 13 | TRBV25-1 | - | CASRWEGLNEQFF | TGTGCCAGCAGGTGGGAGGGCCTCAATGAGCAGTTCTTC
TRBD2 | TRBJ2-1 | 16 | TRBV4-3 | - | CASSQDQLAGYNEQFF | TGCGCCAGCAGCCAAGATCAACTAGCGGGGTACAATGAGCAGTTCTTC
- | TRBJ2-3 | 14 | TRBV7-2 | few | CASSLDLSTDTQYF | TGTGCCAGCAGCTTAGATCTTAGCACAGATACGCAGTATTTT
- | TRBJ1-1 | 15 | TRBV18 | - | CASSLRQRPDTEAFF | TGTGCCAGCTCACTGAGACAGAGGCCGGACACTGAAGCTTTCTTT
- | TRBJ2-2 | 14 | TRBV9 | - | CASTAGDNTGELFF | TGTGCCAGCACCGCCGGAGATAACACCGGGGAGCTGTTTTTT
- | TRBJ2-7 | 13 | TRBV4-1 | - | CASSQSSSYEQYF | TGCGCCAGCAGCCAAAGTAGCTCCTACGAGCAGTACTTC
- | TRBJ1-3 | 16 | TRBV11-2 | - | CASSLRTATSGNTIYF | TGTGCCAGCAGCTTGCGGACAGCGACCTCTGGAAACACCATATATTTT
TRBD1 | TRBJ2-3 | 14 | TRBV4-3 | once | CASCAGGHTDTQYF | TGCGCCAGCTGCGCAGGGGGCCACACAGATACGCAGTATTTT
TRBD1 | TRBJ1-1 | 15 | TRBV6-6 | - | CASSRDRGQGTEAFF | TGTGCCAGCAGTCGTGACAGGGGGCAGGGCACTGAAGCTTTCTTT
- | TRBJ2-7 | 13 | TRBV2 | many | CASGTVGSYEQYF | TGTGCCAGTGGGACTGTGGGCTCCTACGAGCAGTACTTC
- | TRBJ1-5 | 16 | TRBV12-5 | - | CASGLEPQGPNQPQHF | TGTGCTAGTGGTTTGGAACCTCAGGGCCCCAATCAGCCCCAGCATTTT
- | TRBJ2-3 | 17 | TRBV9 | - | CASSVEEGGTLPGAQYF | TGTGCCAGCAGCGTAGAGGAAGGCGGGACCCTCCCAGGAGCGCAGTATTTT
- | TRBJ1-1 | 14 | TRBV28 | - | CASSAQPRGTEAFF | TGTGCCAGCAGTGCCCAACCCAGGGGCACTGAAGCTTTCTTT
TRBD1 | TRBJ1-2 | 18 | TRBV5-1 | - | CASSLGGTGGEYNYGYTF | TGCGCCAGCAGCTTGGGAGGGACAGGGGGCGAATATAACTATGGCTACACCTTC
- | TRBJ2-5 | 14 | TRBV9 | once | CASSVVPSQETQYF | TGTGCCAGCAGCGTAGTTCCGAGCCAAGAGACCCAGTACTTC
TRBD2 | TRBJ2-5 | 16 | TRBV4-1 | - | CASSQDSGTSGETQYF | TGCGCCAGCAGCCAAGATAGCGGGACTAGCGGAGAGACCCAGTACTTC
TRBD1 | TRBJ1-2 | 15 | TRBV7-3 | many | CASSLGQGAEDGYTF | TGTGCCAGCAGCTTAGGGCAGGGGGCAGAGGATGGCTACACCTTC
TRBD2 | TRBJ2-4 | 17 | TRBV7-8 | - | CASSLGLAGGGKNIQYF | TGTGCCAGCAGCTTAGGACTAGCGGGAGGCGGAAAAAACATTCAGTACTTC
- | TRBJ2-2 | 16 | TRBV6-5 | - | CASSYSRGGSTGELFF | TGTGCCAGCAGTTACTCCCGGGGAGGTTCCACCGGGGAGCTGTTTTTT
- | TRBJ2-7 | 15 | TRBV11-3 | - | CASSLRAGNTYEQYF | TGTGCCAGCAGCTTGCGGGCAGGAAATACCTACGAGCAGTACTTC
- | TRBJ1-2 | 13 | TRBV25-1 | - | CASSERRGYGYTF | TGTGCCAGCAGTGAACGGCGGGGCTATGGCTACACCTTC
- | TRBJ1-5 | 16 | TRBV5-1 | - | CASSFPGVNSNQPQHF | TGCGCCAGCAGCTTTCCAGGGGTAAATAGCAATCAGCCCCAGCATTTT
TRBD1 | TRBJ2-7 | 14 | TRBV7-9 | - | CASSNRDRGNEQYF | TGTGCCAGCAGCAACCGGGACAGAGGGAACGAGCAGTACTTC
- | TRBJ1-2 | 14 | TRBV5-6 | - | CASSLSAYGYGYTF | TGTGCCAGCAGCTTGTCTGCGTACGGCTATGGCTACACCTTC
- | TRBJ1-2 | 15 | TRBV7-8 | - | CASSFGTRANYGYTF | TGTGCCAGCAGCTTTGGTACCAGGGCAAACTATGGCTACACCTTC
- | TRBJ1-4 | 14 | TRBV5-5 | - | CASSLTILNEKLFF | TGTGCCAGCAGCTTGACAATCCTTAATGAAAAACTGTTTTTT
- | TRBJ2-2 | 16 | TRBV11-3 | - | CASSLEGGVVPGELFF | TGTGCCAGCAGCTTAGAGGGGGGAGTGGTACCCGGGGAGCTGTTTTTT
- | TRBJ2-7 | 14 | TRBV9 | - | CASSPRTASYEQYF | TGTGCCAGCAGCCCCCGGACTGCCTCCTACGAGCAGTACTTC
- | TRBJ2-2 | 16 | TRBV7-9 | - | CASSLLEGLSSGELFF | TGTGCCAGCAGCTTATTGGAGGGATTAAGCTCCGGGGAGCTGTTTTTT
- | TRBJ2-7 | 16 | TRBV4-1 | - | CASSQDPVSPSYEQYF | TGCGCCAGCAGCCAAGACCCAGTTTCACCCTCCTACGAGCAGTACTTC
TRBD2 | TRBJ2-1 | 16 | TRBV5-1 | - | CASSYNIAGGVYEQFF | TGCGCCAGCAGCTACAACATAGCGGGAGGTGTTTATGAGCAGTTCTTC
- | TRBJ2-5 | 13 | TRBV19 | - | CASSRDTQETQYF | TGTGCCAGTAGTAGGGACACTCAAGAGACCCAGTACTTC
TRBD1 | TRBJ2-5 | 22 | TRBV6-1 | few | CASSEVPPSPGQGPLNQETQYF | TGTGCCAGCAGTGAAGTCCCCCCCTCTCCGGGACAGGGCCCGCTCAACCAAGAGACCCAGTACTTC
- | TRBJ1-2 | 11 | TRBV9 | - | CASNSGDGYTF | TGTGCCAGCAATTCAGGGGATGGCTACACCTTC
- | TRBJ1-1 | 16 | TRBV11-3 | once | CASSLAGAWGNTEAFF | TGTGCCAGCAGCTTAGCAGGGGCTTGGGGTAACACTGAAGCTTTCTTT
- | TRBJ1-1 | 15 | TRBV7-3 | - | CASSLSGGGNTEAFF | TGTGCCAGCAGCTTAAGCGGGGGGGGGAACACTGAAGCTTTCTTT
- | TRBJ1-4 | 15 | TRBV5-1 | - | CASSLRGQGYEKLFF | TGCGCCAGCAGCTTGCGGGGACAAGGTTATGAAAAACTGTTTTTT
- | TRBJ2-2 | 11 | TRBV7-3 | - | CASSLTGELFF | TGTGCCAGCAGCCTAACCGGGGAGCTGTTTTTT